A single sample gave rise to the 8 T cell receptor beta chains below, sequenced in a study of T cell responses to AZD1222 COVID-19 vaccine (dated by TCRdb to the early 2020s). The library was obtained by the immunoSEQ multiplex PCR assay. TCRdb re-hosts the immuneACCESS table, in-frame sequences only. Its copies lack some clones; in the studies checked, an unresolved V gene accounts for under half of them, and the cause for the rest is not known. This sample comprises roughly 200,000 clones, about nine tenths of them detected only once. Jointly, the top ten make up 1.5% to 2% of the sample. The sample's time point, from its label and the paper: about 28 days (+/-7) after the second vaccine dose. The sample consisted of peripheral blood, taken 28 days after the second AZD1222 dose. The receptors originated from an adult who received the AZD1222 COVID-19 vaccine.

The chain employs TRBV3-1 (or the pseudogene TRBV3-2) and TRBJ1-2; 10 nucleotides align to TRBD1. Germline-derived CDR1 and CDR2 are LGHDT and YNNKEL (reference sequence). Trimming took 3 bases from V and 7 from J; bases not matched to a gene: 8. CDR3 length equals 15 residues. The CDR3 loop is CASSHAGQGVGGYTF. DNA of the CDR3: TGTGCCAGCAGCCATGCCGGACAGGGGGTTGGTGGCTACACCTTC.

The chain joins TRBV7-8 to TRBJ1-2; TRBD1 is a possible D gene (5 bases). From germline, CDR1 is SGHVS and CDR2 FQNEAQ. The CDR3 has 15 amino acids. V was trimmed by 4 bases and J by 8 bases, leaving 20 bases between them. CDR3 sequence: CASSSLPQGTSGYTF. In DNA, the CDR3 is TGTGCCAGCAGCTCGTTACCGCAGGGTACCTCCGGCTACACCTTC.

The chain joins TRBV4-1 to TRBJ2-7; D unclear. Deletions cut 0 bases from V and 3 bases from J, with 18 bases between. Germline assignment: CDR1 MGHRA and CDR2 YSYEKL. The CDR3 is 17 residues long. The CDR3 coding sequence is TGCGCCAGCAGCCAAGATTATTCCAGCAGGCTCTACTACGAGCAGTACTTC. It codes for CASSQDYSSRLYYEQYF.

The chain is built from TRBV19 and TRBJ2-7; D call uncertain. Germline V lookup: CDR1 LNHDA, CDR2 SQIVND (reference sequence). The CDR3 spans 14 residues. Trimming stripped 3 bases from V and 3 bases from J, with 12 bases between. CDR3 sequence (DNA): TGTGCCAGTAGTATTCTGGGCGGTTACTACGAGCAGTACTTC. Translating it yields CASSILGGYYEQYF.

The chain combines TRBV6-5 with TRBJ1-3; D perhaps matches TRBD1 (6 bases). The V end lost 4 bases, the J end lost 4 bases, and 14 bases lay between the germline ends. Germline V gene lookup returns CDR1 MNHEY and CDR2 SVGAGI. The CDR3 covers 15 residues. CDR3 sequence (DNA): TGTGCCAGCAGTTCACAGGGAAGGTACGGAAACACCATATATTTT. Encoded protein: CASSSQGRYGNTIYF.

This chain joins TRBV7-3 and TRBJ2-5; 8 bases map to TRBD2. The V gene's germline CDR1 is SGHTA and CDR2 FQGTGA. With V trimmed by 0 bases and J by 4 bases, 4 bases remained unmatched. The CDR3 contains 15 residues. DNA for the CDR3: TGTGCCAGCAGCTTAACCGGGGGGGCCGGAGAGACCCAGTACTTC. This sequence encodes CASSLTGGAGETQYF.

To note about this clone: Other nucleotide sequences from this sample produce the same CDR3. The chain couples TRBV20-1 to TRBJ1-2; D is unresolved. CDR3 length equals 9 residues. Germline loops: CDR1 DFQATT, CDR2 SNEGSKA (reference sequence). Trimming stripped 4 bases from V and 7 bases from J, with 4 bases between. In nucleotides, the CDR3 is TGCAGTGCTAAAGGTGGCTACACCTTC. This encodes CSAKGGYTF.

This chain connects TRBV25-1 to TRBJ1-1; no clear D. V lost 8 bases and J lost 1, with 8 bases in between. This CDR3 has 12 residues. Germline V gene data show CDR1 as MGHDK and CDR2 as SYGVNS. The CDR3 DNA follows: TGTGCCAGCGCCCGGGGGAACACTGAAGCTTTCTTT. As protein: CASARGNTEAFF.